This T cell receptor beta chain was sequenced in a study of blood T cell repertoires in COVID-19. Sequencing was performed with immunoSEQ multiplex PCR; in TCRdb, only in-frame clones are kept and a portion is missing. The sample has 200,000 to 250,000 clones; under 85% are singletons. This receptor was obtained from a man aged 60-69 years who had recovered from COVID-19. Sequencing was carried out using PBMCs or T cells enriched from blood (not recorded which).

CDR3 nucleotides: TGTGCCAGCAGCTTGGTATTTGGGACAGGGGGCAACACCGGGGAGCTGTTTTTT. Its translation: CASSLVFGTGGNTGELFF. This chain joins TRBV11-3 and TRBJ2-2, with 12 nucleotides matching TRBD1. Germline V gives CDR1 SGHNT, CDR2 YENEEA. The CDR3 has 18 amino acids. With 3 bases clipped from V and 2 bases from J, the junction kept 7 bases outside the gene matches.